The T cell receptor (beta chain) described here comes from a study of shared clonotypes between healthy human individuals. Authors' data handling: Because ImmunoSEQ provided only junction sequences with no quality scores, the filtering differed. TCRdb's table, derived via immunoSEQ multiplex PCR, lists solely in-frame clones and lacks some. D and trimming were read from the DNA, whereas the V and J calls and clone size are those reported in that table. The sample records a few million clones, approximately 92% being singletons. Trimming stripped 6 bases from V and 3 bases from J, with 12 bases between. This CDR3 contains 13 residues. Germline CDR1 LNHDA, CDR2 SQIVND (reference sequence).

Sequencing used naive CD4+ T cells sorted from blood. Documented subset: CD45RA+ positively selected. This clonotype was sampled from a man younger than 35 in good health. The rearrangement uses TRBV19 and TRBJ2-7, with D perhaps matching TRBD1 or TRBD2 (5 bases each). The CDR3 reads CASRAGSLYEQYF. In DNA form, the CDR3 reads TGTGCCAGTAGGGCAGGGAGTCTCTACGAGCAGTACTTC. Together with reference TRBV19 and TRBJ2-7, the CDR3 gives the full variable domain: DGGITQSPKYLFRKEGQNVTLSCEQNLNHDAMYWYRQDPGQGLRLIYYSQIVNDFQKGDIAEGYSVSREKKESFPLTVTSAQKNPTAFYLCASRAGSLYEQYFGPGTRLTVT.